Sequencing of this T cell receptor (beta chain) was carried out in a study of response to subunit inactivated influenza vaccine. Points from the study as a whole: The authors proposed limited new T cell recruitment per seasonal influenza vaccination.

TCRdb re-analysed the RT-PCR reads in MiXCR, keeping a single row per CDR3 protein. The sample has around 480,000 distinct CDR3 sequences, 11% seen once. There are a few counts of this clonotype. Its specificity is not known. Trimming pared 6 bases from V and 8 bases from J, leaving 8 bases between. This CDR3 has 12 amino acids. The origin of this receptor is a man aged 50-59 years who received an inactivated influenza vaccine. The sample was PBMCs from blood, taken roughly 45 days after vaccination. J is TRBJ1-6 and V is TRBV12-3 or TRBV12-4; D unresolved. Written as DNA, the CDR3 is TGTGCCAGCAGAGACCAAGATTCACCCCTCCACTTT. It translates to CASRDQDSPLHF.